The 27 T cell receptor beta chains below all came from one sample that was sequenced in a study of blood T cell repertoires in COVID-19. Measured with immunoSEQ multiplex PCR; TCRdb has only the in-frame clones, and not every one. The top ten hold 2% to 3% of the sample, which has fewer than 250,000 clones, about 87% seen once. Sample: PBMCs or T cells enriched from blood (not recorded which). These receptor sequences come from a woman aged 25 to 39 with acute COVID-19.

This chain links TRBV12-3 or TRBV12-4 with TRBJ2-3, with D maybe TRBD1 (6 bases). CDR3 length: 13 amino acids. With 4 bases removed from V and 3 bases from J, the gap between germline ends came to 8 bases. The CDR3 region is CASSSGDTDTQYF. The CDR3, as DNA: TGTGCCAGCAGTTCAGGGGATACAGATACGCAGTATTTT.

In its sample, this clone was seen a few times. V usage is TRBV19 and J usage is TRBJ1-2; 10 bases are a match to TRBD1. The CDR3 length is 15 residues. Trimming took 6 bases from V and 6 from J; bases not matched to a gene: 10. CDR1 LNHDA and CDR2 SQIVND come from the germline V gene (reference sequence). Here the CDR3 reads CASSLLSTGGHGYTF. In DNA, the CDR3 is TGTGCCAGTAGCCTCCTCTCGACAGGGGGCCATGGCTACACCTTC.

The rearrangement uses TRBV10-2 and TRBJ1-5; 7 bases fit TRBD1. Trimming removed 5 bases from V and 0 bases from J; junction bases left unmatched: 4. The CDR3 is made up of 15 amino acids. The germline CDR1 and CDR2 sequences are WSHSY and SAAADI. This CDR3 reads CASSPGTVSNQPQHF. The DNA of the CDR3 is TGCGCCAGCAGTCCCGGGACAGTTAGCAATCAGCCCCAGCATTTT.

The chain carries TRBV19 and TRBJ1-1; TRBD1 aligns across 8 bases. This CDR3 has 14 residues. Germline-derived CDR1 and CDR2 are LNHDA and SQIVND (reference sequence). V lost 1 base, J lost 4 bases, and 2 bases stayed unmatched. The CDR3 region has the DNA TGTGCCAGTAGTATAGTTCAGGGGGCCACTGAAGCTTTCTTT. Translating it yields CASSIVQGATEAFF.

The chain uses TRBV27 and TRBJ1-2, with D uncertain. The CDR3 spans 12 residues. Germline lookup yields CDR1 MNHEY and CDR2 SMNVEV (reference sequence). Trimming left V 5 bases short and J 2 bases short, with 6 bases between. This chain's CDR3 is CASSDLNYGYTF. The CDR3 bases are TGTGCCAGCAGTGACTTAAACTATGGCTACACCTTC.

J is TRBJ2-2 and V is TRBV30; 8 bases align to TRBD2. V gave up 2 bases and J gave up 1 base; unmatched junction bases: 9. This CDR3 comprises 17 residues. Per germline, CDR1 GTSNPN and CDR2 SVGIG (reference sequence). The CDR3 loop is CAWSPFRGGRNTGELFF. As DNA, the CDR3 is TGTGCCTGGAGTCCTTTCCGGGGGGGAAGGAACACCGGGGAGCTGTTTTTT.

The chain joins TRBV19 to TRBJ1-2, with no clear D. This CDR3 contains 14 residues. Trimming stripped 6 bases from V and 4 bases from J, with 15 bases between. Germline V gene data show CDR1 as LNHDA and CDR2 as SQIVND (reference sequence). The CDR3 DNA reads TGTGCCAGTAGGCCGGGAGTCGACTCCTATGGCTACACCTTC. Its protein is CASRPGVDSYGYTF.

The chain recombines TRBV4-1 with TRBJ2-5; the D gene is possibly TRBD1 (7 bases). There are 16 residues in the CDR3. Looked up from germline, CDR1 is MGHRA and CDR2 is YSYEKL. V was clipped by 5 bases and J by 1 base, with 17 bases between them. The CDR3, as DNA: TGCGCCAGCAGCGCTACGACAGGGAGGACCCAAGAGACCCAGTACTTC. Translated, it gives CASSATTGRTQETQYF.

The chain combines TRBV5-6 with TRBJ1-2; 7 bases map to TRBD1. Germline V lookup: CDR1 SGHDT, CDR2 YYEEEE. The CDR3 contains 14 residues. After removal of 4 bases from V and 3 bases from J, the junction contained 6 bases not matched to a gene. The CDR3 region has the DNA TGTGCCAGCAGCCCTGGGACAGTTGACTATGGCTACACCTTC. It specifies CASSPGTVDYGYTF.

The chain carries TRBV14 and TRBJ2-4, with D maybe TRBD1 (5 bases). Germline V gene sequence: CDR1 SGHDN, CDR2 FVKESK. This CDR3 is 13 amino acids long. Trimming removed 4 bases at V and 4 bases at J, with 8 bases between. The CDR3: CASSLGLKNIQYF. CDR3 coding DNA: TGTGCCAGCAGCCTGGGGCTGAAAAACATTCAGTACTTC.

The CDR3: CAISELPTGGSNYGYTF. The DNA of the CDR3 is TGTGCCATCAGTGAGCTCCCGACAGGGGGGTCAAACTATGGCTACACCTTC. V gene TRBV10-3 combines with J gene TRBJ1-2, with 9 bases identical to TRBD1. The CDR3 totals 17 residues. CDR1 is ENHRY, CDR2 SYGVKD, per germline. With V trimmed by 2 bases and J by 2 bases, 9 bases remained unmatched.

The genes are TRBV13 and TRBJ1-1; D not certain. Deletions cut 2 bases from V and 10 bases from J, with 14 bases between. The germline V gene has CDR1 PRHDT and CDR2 FYEKMQ (reference sequence). This CDR3 comprises 13 residues. The CDR3 DNA reads as TGTGCCAGCAGCTTACAGAGTTGGCGGGGAGCTTTCTTT. It is translated as CASSLQSWRGAFF.

CDR3 region: CAWSPPGKRKVRGTRETQYF. As DNA, the CDR3 is TGTGCCTGGAGTCCTCCGGGAAAGAGGAAAGTAAGAGGAACTAGAGAGACCCAGTACTTC. The rearrangement links TRBV30 to TRBJ2-5, with D perhaps TRBD2 (5 bases). The germline gives CDR1 GTSNPN, CDR2 SVGIG (reference sequence). V was trimmed by 2 bases and J by 4 bases, leaving 32 bases between them. The CDR3 spans 20 residues.

The chain is built from TRBV19 and TRBJ2-7; TRBD1 matches at 8 bases. Germline values: CDR1 LNHDA, CDR2 SQIVND (reference sequence). J was trimmed by 6 bases and V by 1 base; bases with no gene match: 14. This CDR3 has 17 residues. The CDR3 coding sequence is TGTGCCAGTAGTATAGCTCCAGTCCGGACAGGGAAACCCGAGCAGTACTTC. Encoded protein: CASSIAPVRTGKPEQYF.

This clone came up a few times. This rearrangement joins TRBV2 to TRBJ1-1, with unresolved D. This CDR3 region has 14 residues. V was pared by 4 bases and J by 4 bases, with 13 bases between. Germline CDR1 and CDR2: SNHLY and FYNNEI. CDR3 DNA sequence: TGTGCCAGCAGTGTTTTTGACTACACCACTGAAGCTTTCTTT. Residues: CASSVFDYTTEAFF.

The chain combines TRBV5-1 with TRBJ1-1; D possibly corresponds to TRBD1 (6 bases). The CDR3 is 15 amino acids. V was clipped by 1 base and J by 1 base, with 11 bases between them. Germline V gives CDR1 SGHRS, CDR2 YFSETQ. CDR3 protein: CASSLLGARNTEAFF. The CDR3 nucleotides read TGCGCCAGCAGCTTGTTGGGGGCGAGGAACACTGAAGCTTTCTTT. The full variable domain, with the rest looked up from reference TRBV5-1 and TRBJ1-1, is KAGVTQTPRYLIKTRGQQVTLSCSPISGHRSVSWYQQTPGQGLQFLFEYFSETQRNKGNFPGRFSGRQFSNSRSEMNVSTLELGDSALYLCASSLLGARNTEAFFGQGTRLTVV.

V is TRBV16 and J is TRBJ1-1; TRBD1 matches 7 bases. There are 14 residues in the CDR3. Germline CDR1 KGHSY, CDR2 FQNENV. Trimming cost V 6 bases and J 0 bases; bases outside gene matches: 4. The CDR3 loop reads CASSSQGMNTEAFF. The CDR3 bases are TGTGCCAGCAGTTCACAGGGGATGAACACTGAAGCTTTCTTT.

This clone was counted between two and nine times. This chain connects TRBV27 to TRBJ1-5, with D perhaps matching TRBD1 (6 bases). V was trimmed by 6 bases and J by 5 bases, leaving 11 bases between them. The CDR3 loop spans 13 amino acids. CDR1 is MNHEY, CDR2 SMNVEV, per germline (reference sequence). As DNA, the CDR3 is TGTGCCAGCAGGGACAGCGTCTATCAGCCCCAGCATTTT. Protein product: CASRDSVYQPQHF.

This clone has more than one count but fewer than ten. The chain uses TRBV27 and TRBJ1-1; 8 nucleotides line up with TRBD1. This CDR3 is built from 13 residues. V was clipped by 5 bases and J by 7 bases; unmatched bases: 6. The germline CDR1 and CDR2 sequences are MNHEY and SMNVEV (reference sequence). Here the CDR3 DNA reads TGTGCCAGCAGTAGCAGGGGGCGGAATGAAGCTTTCTTT. As protein: CASSSRGRNEAFF.

The chain recombines TRBV24-1 with TRBJ2-1, with D unclear. This CDR3 contains 12 residues. CDR1 is KGHDR and CDR2 is SFDVKD in the germline V gene. Trimming stripped 4 bases from V and 5 bases from J, with 5 bases between. CDR3 DNA: TGTGCCACCAGTGAGTCAGACAATGAGCAGTTCTTC. It is translated as CATSESDNEQFF.

This sequence joins TRBV19 and TRBJ1-5; 10 bases are a match to TRBD1. Germline CDR1 and CDR2: LNHDA and SQIVND (reference sequence). Trimming cost V 1 base and J 0 bases; bases outside gene matches: 9. CDR3 length: 19 amino acids. CDR3 sequence reads: CASSIGRDRGPYSNQPQHF. As DNA, the CDR3 is TGTGCCAGTAGTATAGGCAGGGACAGGGGACCCTATAGCAATCAGCCCCAGCATTTT.

The rearrangement uses TRBV6-5 and TRBJ2-1, with 7 bases that match TRBD1. Germline CDR1 is MNHEY and CDR2 is SVGAGI. This CDR3 is built from 15 residues. Trimming removed 6 bases from V and 4 bases from J; junction bases left unmatched: 9. The CDR3 DNA sequence: TGTGCCAGCAGCCTGCTCCCGGGACAGTACAATGAGCAGTTCTTC. This encodes CASSLLPGQYNEQFF.

The J gene is TRBJ1-2, the V gene TRBV15; the match to TRBD1 covers 8 bases. The length of the CDR3 is 15 residues. V was clipped by 5 bases and J by 4 bases; unmatched bases: 9. Germline-derived CDR1 and CDR2 are LNHNV and YYDKDF (reference sequence). The CDR3 reads CATSQDRGPPYGYTF. CDR3 nucleotides: TGTGCCACCAGCCAAGACAGGGGCCCGCCCTATGGCTACACCTTC.

This chain connects TRBV19 to TRBJ2-3, with 16 bases fitting TRBD2. The CDR3 contains 17 residues. J lost 4 bases, V lost 7 bases, and 8 bases had no gene match. Germline CDR1 is LNHDA and CDR2 is SQIVND (reference sequence). The CDR3 protein is CASTAGLAGGDPDTQYF. The DNA of the CDR3 is TGTGCCAGTACCGCGGGACTAGCGGGGGGGGATCCAGATACGCAGTATTTT.

The gene calls are TRBV28 and TRBJ1-1; no reliable D call. Trimming left V 7 bases short and J 11 bases short, with 17 bases between. The CDR3 is 12 residues long. Germline values: CDR1 MDHEN, CDR2 SYDVKM. CDR3: CASTMAGIGAFF. DNA for the CDR3: TGTGCCAGCACAATGGCGGGGATCGGGGCTTTCTTT.

This clone was seen just once. The CDR3 DNA sequence: TGTGCCAGCAGCCGACAGGGGAGGAAAGCTTTCTTT. Translated: CASSRQGRKAFF. This chain uses TRBV3-1 (or the pseudogene TRBV3-2) with TRBJ1-1; 8 bases fit TRBD1. The CDR3 consists of 12 residues. Germline CDR1 is LGHDT and CDR2 is YNNKEL (reference sequence). The junction had 4 bases not matched to a gene; V was cut back by 4 bases and J by 9 bases.

The J gene is TRBJ1-1, the V gene TRBV11-2; D is undetermined. CDR1 and CDR2 from the germline V gene are SGHAT and FQNNGV. V was trimmed by 1 base and J by 5 bases, leaving 11 bases between them. The CDR3 is made up of 14 amino acids. CDR3 in amino acids: CASSLGGGRTEAFF. The CDR3, as DNA: TGTGCCAGCAGCTTAGGGGGAGGGAGGACTGAAGCTTTCTTT.